This T cell receptor (beta chain) was recorded in a study of CD8+CD57+ T cells in acquired aplastic anemia. Study outcomes and limitations: Overlapping CD8+ CDR3 repertoires of patients and controls contained 25 to 35 shared sequences.

This clonotype was picked up many times. Its antigen is as yet unknown. Both TCR beta VDJ combination and CDR3 sequence profiling were carried out. Genomic DNA was the template for this profiling. TCRdb passed the reads through MiXCR, listing each CDR3 protein once. The sample comprises roughly 180,000 distinct CDR3 sequences, 50% to 75% of which are singletons, and roughly 46% rests with the top ten. The source is a human donor with severe aplastic anemia or a healthy control (not recorded which). The sequenced sample was sorted CD4+, CD8+, or CD8+CD57+ T cells (not recorded which) from PBMCs.

The CDR3 DNA reads TGTGCCAGCAGCCCTGACAGGGGGCCGTCATACGAGCAGTACTTC. It encodes CASSPDRGPSYEQYF. This rearrangement joins TRBV7-9 to TRBJ2-7; 10 bases map to TRBD1. With V trimmed by 5 bases and J by 4 bases, 8 bases remained unmatched. The CDR3 contains 15 residues. Germline assignment: CDR1 SEHNR and CDR2 FQNEAQ (reference sequence).